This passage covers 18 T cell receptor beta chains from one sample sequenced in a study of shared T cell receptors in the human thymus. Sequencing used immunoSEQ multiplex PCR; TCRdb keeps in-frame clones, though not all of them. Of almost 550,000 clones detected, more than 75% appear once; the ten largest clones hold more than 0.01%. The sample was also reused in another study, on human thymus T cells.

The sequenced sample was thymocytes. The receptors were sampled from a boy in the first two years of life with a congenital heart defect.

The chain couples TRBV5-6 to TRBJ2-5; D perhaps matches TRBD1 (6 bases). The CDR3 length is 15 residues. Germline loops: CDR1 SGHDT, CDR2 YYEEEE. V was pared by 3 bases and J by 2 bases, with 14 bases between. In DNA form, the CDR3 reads TGTGCCAGCAGCTGGGGGCCAGAAGTACAAGAGACCCAGTACTTC. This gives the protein CASSWGPEVQETQYF.

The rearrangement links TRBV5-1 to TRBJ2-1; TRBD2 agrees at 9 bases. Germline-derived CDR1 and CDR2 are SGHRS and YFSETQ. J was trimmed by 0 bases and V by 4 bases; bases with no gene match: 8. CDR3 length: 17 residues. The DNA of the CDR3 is TGCGCCAGCAGCCCTCCTCTAGCGGGGAGCTCCTACAATGAGCAGTTCTTC. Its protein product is CASSPPLAGSSYNEQFF.

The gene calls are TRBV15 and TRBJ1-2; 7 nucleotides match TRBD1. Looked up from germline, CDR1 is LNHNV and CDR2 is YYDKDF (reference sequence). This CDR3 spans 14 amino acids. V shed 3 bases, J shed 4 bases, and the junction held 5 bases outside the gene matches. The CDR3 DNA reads TGTGCCACCAGCAGGACAGGGTGCCTCTATGGCTACACCTTC. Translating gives CATSRTGCLYGYTF.

CDR3 protein: CASSSPRRREEGGEQFF. In nucleotides, the CDR3 is TGCGCCAGCAGTTCCCCTAGGAGGCGGGAGGAGGGAGGTGAGCAGTTCTTC. This chain connects TRBV10-1 to TRBJ2-1; 8 positions agree with TRBD2. The CDR3 covers 17 residues. Germline loops: CDR1 WNHNN, CDR2 SYGVQD (reference sequence). The J segment lost 9 bases and the V segment lost 5 bases, leaving 18 bases of the junction unmatched.

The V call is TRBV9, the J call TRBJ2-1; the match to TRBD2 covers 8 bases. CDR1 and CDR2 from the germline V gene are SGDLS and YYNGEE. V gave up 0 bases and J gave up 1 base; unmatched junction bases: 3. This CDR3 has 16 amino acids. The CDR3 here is CASSVVGGRSYNEQFF. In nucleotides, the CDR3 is TGTGCCAGCAGCGTAGTCGGCGGGAGGTCCTACAATGAGCAGTTCTTC.

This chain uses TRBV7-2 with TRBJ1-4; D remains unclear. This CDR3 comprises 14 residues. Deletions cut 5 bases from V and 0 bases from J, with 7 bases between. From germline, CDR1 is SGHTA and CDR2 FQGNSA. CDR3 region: CASSGDATNEKLFF. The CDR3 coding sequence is TGTGCCAGCAGCGGAGATGCAACTAATGAAAAACTGTTTTTT.

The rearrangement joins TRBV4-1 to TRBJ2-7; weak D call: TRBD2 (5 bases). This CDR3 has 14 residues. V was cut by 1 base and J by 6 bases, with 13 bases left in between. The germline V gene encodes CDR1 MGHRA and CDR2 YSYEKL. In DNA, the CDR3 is TGCGCCAGCAGCCAAGGATTAGGGCTAGCCGAGCAGTACTTC. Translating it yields CASSQGLGLAEQYF.

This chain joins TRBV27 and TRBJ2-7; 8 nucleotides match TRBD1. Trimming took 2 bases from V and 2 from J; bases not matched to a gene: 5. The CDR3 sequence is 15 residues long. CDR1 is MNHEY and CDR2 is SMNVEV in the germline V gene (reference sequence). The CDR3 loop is CASSLKGTGPYEQYF. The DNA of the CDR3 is TGTGCCAGCAGTTTAAAGGGGACAGGCCCCTACGAGCAGTACTTC.

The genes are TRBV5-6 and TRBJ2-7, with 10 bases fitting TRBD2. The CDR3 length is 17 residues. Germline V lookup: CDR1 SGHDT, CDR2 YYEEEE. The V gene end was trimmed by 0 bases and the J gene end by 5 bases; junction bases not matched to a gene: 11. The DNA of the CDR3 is TGTGCCAGCAGCTTGGGGGGTAGCGGGAGGATTACCAACGAGCAGTACTTC. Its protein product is CASSLGGSGRITNEQYF.

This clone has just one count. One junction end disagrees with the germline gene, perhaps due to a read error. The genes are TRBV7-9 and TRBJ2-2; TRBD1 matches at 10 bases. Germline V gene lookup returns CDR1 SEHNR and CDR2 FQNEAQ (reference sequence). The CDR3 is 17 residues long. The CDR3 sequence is CASSGGQGKGLLGELLF. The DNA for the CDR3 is TGTGCCAGCAGCGGGGGACAGGGGAAGGGTTTACTCGGGGAGCTGCTTTTT.

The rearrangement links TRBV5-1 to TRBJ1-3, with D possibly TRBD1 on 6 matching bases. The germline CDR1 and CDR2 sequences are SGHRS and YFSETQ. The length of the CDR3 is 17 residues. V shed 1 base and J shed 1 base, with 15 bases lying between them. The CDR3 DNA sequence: TGCGCCAGCAGCTTGAGGGGGACATTAAGTTCTGGAAACACCATATATTTT. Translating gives CASSLRGTLSSGNTIYF.

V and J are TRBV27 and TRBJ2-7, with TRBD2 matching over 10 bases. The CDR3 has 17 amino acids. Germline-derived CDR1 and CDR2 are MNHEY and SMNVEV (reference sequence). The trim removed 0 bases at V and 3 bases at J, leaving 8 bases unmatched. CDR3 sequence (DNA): TGTGCCAGCAGTTTATCGAGGGATGGGACTAGCGACTACGAGCAGTACTTC. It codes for CASSLSRDGTSDYEQYF.

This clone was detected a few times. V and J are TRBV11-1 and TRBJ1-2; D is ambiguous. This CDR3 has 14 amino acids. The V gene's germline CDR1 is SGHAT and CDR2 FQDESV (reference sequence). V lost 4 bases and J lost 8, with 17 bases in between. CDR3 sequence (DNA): TGTGCCAGCAGCTCAAGAGTGCAGGAGGAGGGCTACACCTTC. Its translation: CASSSRVQEEGYTF.

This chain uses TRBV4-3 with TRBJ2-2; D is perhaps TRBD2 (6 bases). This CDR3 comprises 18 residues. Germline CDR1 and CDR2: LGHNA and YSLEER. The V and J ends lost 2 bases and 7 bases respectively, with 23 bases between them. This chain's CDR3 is CASSQSGSGGVGGGELFF. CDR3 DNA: TGCGCCAGCAGCCAAAGCGGGTCTGGCGGTGTGGGGGGCGGGGAGCTGTTTTTT.

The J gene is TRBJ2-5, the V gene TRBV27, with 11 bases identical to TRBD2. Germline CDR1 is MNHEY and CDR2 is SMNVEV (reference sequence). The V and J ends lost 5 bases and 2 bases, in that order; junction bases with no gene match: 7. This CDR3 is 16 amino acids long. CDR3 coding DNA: TGTGCCAGCAGTATCAGGACTAGCGGGCGGCAAGAGACCCAGTACTTC. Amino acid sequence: CASSIRTSGRQETQYF.

CDR3 region: CASSPNSSGRRNTKETQYF. The CDR3, as DNA: TGCGCCAGCAGCCCAAATTCTAGCGGGAGACGGAACACGAAAGAGACCCAGTACTTC. The chain joins TRBV5-1 to TRBJ2-5, with 10 bases that match TRBD2. V trimming: 4 bases; J trimming: 3 bases; junction bases outside the gene matches: 18. The CDR3 length is 19 residues. Looked up from germline, CDR1 is SGHRS and CDR2 is YFSETQ.

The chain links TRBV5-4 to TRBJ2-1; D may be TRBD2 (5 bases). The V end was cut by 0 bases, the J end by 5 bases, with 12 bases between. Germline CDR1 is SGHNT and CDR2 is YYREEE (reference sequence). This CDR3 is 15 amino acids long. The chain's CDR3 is CASSLAPERDNEQFF. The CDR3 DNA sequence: TGTGCCAGCAGCTTGGCACCGGAGAGGGACAATGAGCAGTTCTTC. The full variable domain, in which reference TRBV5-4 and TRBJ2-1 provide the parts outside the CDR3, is ETGVTQSPTHLIKTRGQQVTLRCSSQSGHNTVSWYQQALGQGPQFIFQYYREEENGRGNFPPRFSGLQFPNYSSELNVNALELDDSALYLCASSLAPERDNEQFFGPGTRLTVL.

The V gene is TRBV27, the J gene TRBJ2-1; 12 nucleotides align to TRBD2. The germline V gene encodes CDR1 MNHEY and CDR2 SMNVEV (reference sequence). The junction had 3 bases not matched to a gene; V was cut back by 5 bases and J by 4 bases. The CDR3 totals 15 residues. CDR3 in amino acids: CASSLGTSGYNEQFF. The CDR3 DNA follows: TGTGCCAGCAGTCTCGGGACTAGCGGGTACAATGAGCAGTTCTTC.